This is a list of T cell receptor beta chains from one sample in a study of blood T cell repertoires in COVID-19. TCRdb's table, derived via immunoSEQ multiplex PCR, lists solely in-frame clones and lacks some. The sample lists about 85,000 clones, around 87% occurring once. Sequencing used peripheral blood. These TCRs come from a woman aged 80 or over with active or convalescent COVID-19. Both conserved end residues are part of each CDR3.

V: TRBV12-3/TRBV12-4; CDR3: CASSGQGAYEQYF
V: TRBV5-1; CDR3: CASSLVSSGVNTGELFF
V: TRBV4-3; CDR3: CASSQGRDSYEQYF
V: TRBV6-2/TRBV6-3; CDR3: CASSLGTGRLKTEAFF
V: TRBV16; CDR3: CASSQSPVTEAFF
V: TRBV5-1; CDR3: CASSLSGRDTGELFF
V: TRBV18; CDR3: CASSPYFGGPWDEQYF
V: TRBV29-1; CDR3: CSVRRTRVDEQYF
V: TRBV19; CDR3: CASSMGDSPTDTQYF
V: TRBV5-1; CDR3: CASSPDRADEQFF
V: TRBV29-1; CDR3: CSVRVLLGETQYF
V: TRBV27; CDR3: CASSLLAGPPYEQYF
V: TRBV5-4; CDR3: CASSLAKTSGRTNEQFF
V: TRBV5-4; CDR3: CASSLRDNEQFF
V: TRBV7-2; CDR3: CASSPDRGGTGELFF
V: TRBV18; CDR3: CASSPPRGAPAYYGYTF
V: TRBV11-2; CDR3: CASSLAGIGANVLTF
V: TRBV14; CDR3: CASSRGYEQYF
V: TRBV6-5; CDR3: CAGRTGGSYNEQFF
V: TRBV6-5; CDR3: CASSPIRGRDYGYTF
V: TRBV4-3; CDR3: CASSQVRGTEAFF
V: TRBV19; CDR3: CATVDSTFLNTGELFF
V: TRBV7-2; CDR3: CASSLVSLAGTGTQYF
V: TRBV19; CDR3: CASSTDRGGREQYF